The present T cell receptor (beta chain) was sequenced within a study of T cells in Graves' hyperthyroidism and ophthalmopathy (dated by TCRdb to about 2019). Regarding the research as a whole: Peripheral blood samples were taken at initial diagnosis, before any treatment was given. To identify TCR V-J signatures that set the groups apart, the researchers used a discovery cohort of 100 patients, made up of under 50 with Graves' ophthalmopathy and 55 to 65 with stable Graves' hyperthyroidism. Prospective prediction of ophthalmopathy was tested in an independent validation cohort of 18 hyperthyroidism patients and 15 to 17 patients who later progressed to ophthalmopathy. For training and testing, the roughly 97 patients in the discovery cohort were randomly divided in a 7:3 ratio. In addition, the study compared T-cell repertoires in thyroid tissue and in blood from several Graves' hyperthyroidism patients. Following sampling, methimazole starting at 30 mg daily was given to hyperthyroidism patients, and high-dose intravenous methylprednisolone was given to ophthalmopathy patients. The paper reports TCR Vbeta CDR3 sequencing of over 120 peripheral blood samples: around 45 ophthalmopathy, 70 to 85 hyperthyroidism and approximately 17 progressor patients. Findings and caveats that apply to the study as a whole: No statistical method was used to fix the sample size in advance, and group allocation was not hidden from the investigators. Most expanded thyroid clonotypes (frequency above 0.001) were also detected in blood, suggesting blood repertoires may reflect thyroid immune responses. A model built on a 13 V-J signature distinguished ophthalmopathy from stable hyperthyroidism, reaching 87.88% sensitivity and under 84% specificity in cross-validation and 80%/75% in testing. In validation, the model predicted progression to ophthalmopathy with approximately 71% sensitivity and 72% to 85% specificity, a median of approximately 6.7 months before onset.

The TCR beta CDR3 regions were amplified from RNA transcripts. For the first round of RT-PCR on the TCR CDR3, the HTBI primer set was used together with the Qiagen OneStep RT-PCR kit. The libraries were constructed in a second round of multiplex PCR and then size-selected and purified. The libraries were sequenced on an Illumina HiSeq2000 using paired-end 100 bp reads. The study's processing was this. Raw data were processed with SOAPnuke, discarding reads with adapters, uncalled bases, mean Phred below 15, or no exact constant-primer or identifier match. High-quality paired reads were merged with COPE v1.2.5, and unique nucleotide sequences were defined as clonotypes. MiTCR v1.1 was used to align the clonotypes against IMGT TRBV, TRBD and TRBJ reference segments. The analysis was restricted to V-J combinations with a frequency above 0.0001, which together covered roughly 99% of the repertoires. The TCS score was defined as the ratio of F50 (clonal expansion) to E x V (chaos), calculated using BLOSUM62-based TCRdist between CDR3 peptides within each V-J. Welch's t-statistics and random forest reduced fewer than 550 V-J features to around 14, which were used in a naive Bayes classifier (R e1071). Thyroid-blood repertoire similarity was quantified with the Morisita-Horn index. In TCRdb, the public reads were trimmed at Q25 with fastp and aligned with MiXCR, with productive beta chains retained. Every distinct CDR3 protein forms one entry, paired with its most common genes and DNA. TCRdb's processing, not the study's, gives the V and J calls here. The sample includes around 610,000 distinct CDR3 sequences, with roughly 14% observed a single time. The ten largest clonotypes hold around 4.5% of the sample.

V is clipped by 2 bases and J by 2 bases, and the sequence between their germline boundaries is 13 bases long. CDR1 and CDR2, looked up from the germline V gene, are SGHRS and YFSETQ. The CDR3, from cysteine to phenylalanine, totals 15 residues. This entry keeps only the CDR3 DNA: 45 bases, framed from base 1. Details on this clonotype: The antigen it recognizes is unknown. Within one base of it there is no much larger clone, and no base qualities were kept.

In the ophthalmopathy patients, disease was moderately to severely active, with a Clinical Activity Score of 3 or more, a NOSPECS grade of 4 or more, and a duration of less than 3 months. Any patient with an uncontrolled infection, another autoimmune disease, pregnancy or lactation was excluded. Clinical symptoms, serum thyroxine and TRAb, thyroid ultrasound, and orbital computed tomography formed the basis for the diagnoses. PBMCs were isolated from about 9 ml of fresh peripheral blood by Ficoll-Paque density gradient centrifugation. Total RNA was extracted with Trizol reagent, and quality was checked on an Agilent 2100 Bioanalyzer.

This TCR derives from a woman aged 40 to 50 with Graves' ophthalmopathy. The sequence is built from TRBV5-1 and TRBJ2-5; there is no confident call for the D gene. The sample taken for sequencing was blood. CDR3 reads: CASSFNRADQETQYF. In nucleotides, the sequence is TGCGCCAGCAGCTTTAATCGGGCAGATCAAGAGACCCAGTACTTC. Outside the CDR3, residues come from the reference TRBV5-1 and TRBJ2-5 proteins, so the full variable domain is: KAGVTQTPRYLIKTRGQQVTLSCSPISGHRSVSWYQQTPGQGLQFLFEYFSETQRNKGNFPGRFSGRQFSNSRSEMNVSTLELGDSALYLCASSFNRADQETQYFGPGTRLLVL.